These T cell receptor beta chains were read from a single sample in a study of T cells in Graves' hyperthyroidism and ophthalmopathy. TCRdb reprocessed the multiplex PCR reads with MiXCR, giving one entry per CDR3 protein. The data hold 490,000 or so distinct CDR3 sequences, with about 22% observed a single time. The sample comprised blood. The receptors were gathered from a woman in her 70s with Graves' ophthalmopathy. The CDR3 runs from the conserved cysteine through the conserved F or W. Fields, in order: J gene, clone size, D gene, V gene, CDR3 DNA, CDR3 protein. D genes are given only for firm matches. Rows give clone size only sometimes, using once, few, many, or a class for an expanded clone.

>TRBJ1-1|many|TRBD1|TRBV12-3/TRBV12-4
TGTGCCAGCAGTTTTCACCAGGGGGTAAGTCCTGAAGCTTTCTTT
CASSFHQGVSPEAFF
>TRBJ2-1|NA|NA|TRBV20-1
TGCAGTGCTAGCGTGGGAGGCCATGAGCAGTTCTTC
CSASVGGHEQFF
>TRBJ2-2|NA|NA|TRBV5-6
TGTGCCAGCACCTGGGGTCTGGGAGATCACACCGGGGAGCTGTTTTTT
CASTWGLGDHTGELFF
>TRBJ1-2|NA|TRBD1|TRBV2
TGTGCCGGCAGTACCCGGACAGGAGACTATGGCTACACCTTC
CAGSTRTGDYGYTF
>TRBJ1-6|few|TRBD1|TRBV27
TGTGCCAGCAGTTTAAAAGGACAGGGGAATAATTCACCCCTCCACTTT
CASSLKGQGNNSPLHF
>TRBJ1-5|many|NA|TRBV27
TGTGCCAGTCGGGACCCTTATAGCAATCAGCCCCAGCATTTT
CASRDPYSNQPQHF
>TRBJ2-7|few|NA|TRBV29-1
TGCAGCGTCGGTCTCGTCAGGAAGGGGTTGAACGAGCAGTACTTC
CSVGLVRKGLNEQYF
>TRBJ2-7|few|NA|TRBV12-3/TRBV12-4
TGTGCCAGCAGTTTATGGGCGGGGTCCTACGAGCAGTACTTC
CASSLWAGSYEQYF
>TRBJ2-7|NA|TRBD2|TRBV9
TGTGCCAGCAGCGTAGGTGCTAGCGGAATATCCTACGAGCAGTACTTC
CASSVGASGISYEQYF
>TRBJ1-2|few|NA|TRBV25-1
TGTGCCAGCAGTGAAGGACACAACTATGGCTACACCTTC
CASSEGHNYGYTF
>TRBJ2-1|NA|NA|TRBV20-1
TGCAGTGCTAGATCAACCCTTCGGGCCAATGAGCAGTTCTTC
CSARSTLRANEQFF
>TRBJ2-1|few|NA|TRBV20-1
TGCAGTGGGGGGCGGACCCACAATGAGCAGTTCTTC
CSGGRTHNEQFF
>TRBJ1-1|many|NA|TRBV7-2
TGTGCCAGCAGCTTCTCGGCAGGGTGGGCAGCTGAAGCTTTCTTT
CASSFSAGWAAEAFF
>TRBJ2-1|NA|NA|TRBV20-1
TGCAGTGCTAGCCCCAGAAGGAGCTCCTACAATGAGCAGTTCTTC
CSASPRRSSYNEQFF
>TRBJ2-7|few|TRBD1|TRBV2
TGTGCCAGCATCCCCGCCCAGGGGGCGTCCTCCTACGAGCAGTACTTC
CASIPAQGASSYEQYF
>TRBJ2-1|few|TRBD1|TRBV29-1
TGCAGCGTTGAGGGACAGGGAGGTTTCTATGAGCAGTTCTTC
CSVEGQGGFYEQFF
>TRBJ2-2|few|TRBD2|TRBV6-1
TGTGCCATCTCGGGGAGGGAGAACACCGGGGAGCTGTTTTTT
CAISGRENTGELFF
>TRBJ1-1|many|NA|TRBV28
TGTGCCAGCTCTTTTCCAGGGGTCCTGAACACTGAAGCTTTCTTT
CASSFPGVLNTEAFF
>TRBJ2-1|NA|NA|TRBV20-1
TGCAGTGCTTTTACCGGCGTTCAGCAGTTCTTC
CSAFTGVQQFF
>TRBJ2-1|NA|TRBD2|TRBV20-1
TGCAGTGCTAGAGGGGGTTCGACTAGCGGGAGAAAAAATGAGCAGTTCTTC
CSARGGSTSGRKNEQFF
>TRBJ2-4|many|NA|TRBV7-2
TGTGCCAGCAGCTTAGAGTACCAGCGGAAAAACATTCAGTACTTC
CASSLEYQRKNIQYF
>TRBJ1-5|once|NA|TRBV3-1
TGTGCCAGCAGCCAAAATCAGGGTAATCAGCCCCAGCATTTT
CASSQNQGNQPQHF
>TRBJ1-6|NA|NA|TRBV11-2
TGTGCCAGCAGCTCCCCATTTGGTTGGAGCTCCTATAATTCACCCCTCCACTTT
CASSSPFGWSSYNSPLHF
>TRBJ2-1|few|TRBD2|TRBV6-2/TRBV6-3
TGTGCCAGCAGTTCCGGGACTAGCGAGTACTACAATGAGCAGTTCTTC
CASSSGTSEYYNEQFF
>TRBJ1-1|NA|NA|TRBV15
TGTGCCACCAGCAGAGTCGGGGGCCTTAACACTGAAGCTTTCTTT
CATSRVGGLNTEAFF
>TRBJ1-2|few|NA|TRBV28
TGTGCCAGCAGTTTAGGCAGGGTCAACTATGGCTACACCTTC
CASSLGRVNYGYTF
>TRBJ2-3|few|TRBD2|TRBV28
TGTGCCAGCAGTACAACTAGCGGGATTTTTAAGGCAGATACGCAGTATTTT
CASSTTSGIFKADTQYF
>TRBJ2-5|NA|NA|TRBV18
TGTGCCAGCTCCCCAGATGTGAGGACCCAGTACTTC
CASSPDVRTQYF
>TRBJ2-3|NA|TRBD2|TRBV18
TGTGCCAGCTCACCACCCGAGCTAGCGGAAAGAGATACGCAGTATTTT
CASSPPELAERDTQYF